This TCR beta chain was sequenced for a study of identical twins. Overall study results and limits: Findings came from cross-sectional statistics, without long-term follow-up of donors.

This clonotype was recorded many times. Its cognate antigen is unknown. Germline assignment: CDR1 SGHVS and CDR2 FQNEAQ. The CDR3 has 15 residues. V gave up 2 bases and J gave up 6 bases; unmatched junction bases: 6. Each CDR3 protein is one row after TCRdb ran MiXCR on the 5' RACE reads. The sample gives 700,000 or so distinct CDR3 sequences, about 9.4% of which show up once; around 0.98% is in the top ten. These data also featured in a second study, about yellow fever vaccine responses in identical twins.

The sample consisted of PBMCs. The V and J genes are TRBV7-8 and TRBJ2-3; 9 nucleotides agree with TRBD2. This sequence was found in a woman between 18 and 29 years old in good health. DNA for the CDR3: TGTGCCAGCAGCTTAATGGCGGGAGGGCCGGATACGCAGTATTTT. Its translation: CASSLMAGGPDTQYF.